This T cell receptor (beta chain) originates from a study of blood T cell repertoires in COVID-19. In the study overall: Specimens from acute and convalescent COVID-19 originated in the United States, Italy and Spain.

Recovered status applied to Cohort 3 donors who had two consecutive negative PCRs. It also applied to those with clearance or with symptom resolution. Per the study methods: The assay estimated nucleated cells by amplifying reference gene primers. TCRdb's table, derived via immunoSEQ multiplex PCR, lists solely in-frame clones and lacks some. V, J and clone size reflect that table, while D and trimming were determined from the DNA. Counted here are roughly 170,000 clones, 84% occurring once; the ten biggest clones make up roughly 12%. Source material: PBMCs or T cells enriched from blood (not recorded which). The TCR was taken from a man aged 50 to 60 who had recovered from COVID-19.

CDR3 in DNA: TGCGCCAGCAGCCAAGAAAGGACAGGCCACTACCCACCCCTCCACTTT. Amino acid sequence: CASSQERTGHYPPLHF. The V and J genes are TRBV4-3 and TRBJ1-6, with 7 bases lining up with TRBD1. J gave up 11 bases and V 0 bases, and 10 bases lay outside the gene matches. CDR1 and CDR2 from the germline V gene are LGHNA and YSLEER. The CDR3 runs 16 residues.